These T cell receptor beta chains were read from a single sample in a study of T cells in Graves' hyperthyroidism and ophthalmopathy. Via MiXCR, TCRdb re-called the multiplex PCR reads, giving one row per CDR3 protein. Among fewer than 800,000 distinct CDR3 sequences listed, over 15% were seen once. Sequenced material: blood. All receptors come from a man aged 18 to 29 with Graves' hyperthyroidism. Each CDR3 is given with its conserved first and last residue. The order of the fields is clone size, D gene, V gene, J gene, CDR3 protein, CDR3 DNA. The D gene is left open where the match is weak. The size of a clone is reported for some rows only, either as once, few or many, or as a class for expanded clones.

.	.	TRBV9	TRBJ2-7	CASSVAYGAYEQYF	TGTGCCAGCAGCGTAGCTTACGGAGCCTACGAGCAGTACTTC
.	TRBD1	TRBV11-1	TRBJ2-2	CASRPDRVGAFDTGELFF	TGTGCCAGCAGACCCGACAGGGTAGGGGCGTTTGACACCGGGGAGCTGTTTTTT
few	TRBD2	TRBV19	TRBJ2-1	CATSTSGGYNEQFF	TGTGCCACCTCGACTAGCGGGGGATACAATGAGCAGTTCTTC
few	.	TRBV7-8	TRBJ2-3	CASSALGGFSDTQYF	TGTGCCAGCAGCGCCTTAGGGGGGTTTTCAGATACGCAGTATTTT
few	.	TRBV12-5	TRBJ2-7	CASGLKDSEQYF	TGTGCTAGTGGTTTGAAGGACAGCGAGCAGTACTTC
.	TRBD2	TRBV10-3	TRBJ2-7	CAISEQVQGTTSGSTRTYEQYF	TGTGCCATCAGTGAGCAAGTACAGGGGACTACTAGCGGGAGCACGAGGACCTACGAGCAGTACTTC
.	.	TRBV29-1	TRBJ2-7	CSVEGGDSGPTYEQYF	TGCAGCGTTGAAGGTGGGGATAGCGGTCCTACCTACGAGCAGTACTTC
.	TRBD2	TRBV19	TRBJ2-2	CASSNGLAGHTGELFF	TGTGCCAGTAGTAACGGACTAGCGGGCCACACCGGGGAGCTGTTTTTT
.	.	TRBV6-6	TRBJ2-5	CASSYSPRRTQETQYF	TGTGCCAGCAGTTACTCTCCACGACGAACTCAAGAGACCCAGTACTTC
many	.	TRBV6-2/TRBV6-3	TRBJ2-7	CASMDQDISYEQYF	TGTGCCAGCATGGATCAGGACATTAGCTACGAGCAGTACTTC
few	.	TRBV12-3/TRBV12-4	TRBJ2-1	CASSFNSDYNEQFF	TGTGCCAGCAGTTTCAACTCTGACTACAATGAGCAGTTCTTC
.	.	TRBV29-1	TRBJ2-1	CSAFFGVGRPNEQFF	.
many	.	TRBV28	TRBJ2-3	CASSPRLLGGVSTDTQYF	TGTGCCAGCAGTCCTCGACTTCTAGGTGGCGTAAGCACAGATACGCAGTATTTT
.	TRBD2	TRBV7-9	TRBJ2-1	CASSLAWMASGDYNEQFF	TGTGCCAGCAGCTTAGCGTGGATGGCTAGCGGGGACTACAATGAGCAGTTCTTC
.	.	TRBV20-1	TRBJ2-5	CSARDRRAIGTQYF	TGCAGTGCTAGAGATAGGAGAGCGATAGGGACCCAGTACTTC
few	TRBD1	TRBV20-1	TRBJ2-2	CSARDPRQGVTGELFF	TGCAGTGCTAGAGATCCGCGGCAGGGGGTAACCGGGGAGCTGTTTTTT
.	.	TRBV19	TRBJ2-1	CANQQGGRSSYNEQFF	TGTGCCAACCAACAGGGGGGGAGGAGCTCCTACAATGAGCAGTTCTTC
many	.	TRBV7-2	TRBJ2-3	CASSAVRTDTQYF	TGTGCCAGCAGCGCAGTCCGGACAGATACGCAGTATTTT
few	TRBD2	TRBV20-1	TRBJ2-1	CSAPRSTSQYEQFF	TGCAGTGCTCCCCGGTCGACTAGCCAATATGAGCAGTTCTTC
few	TRBD2	TRBV20-1	TRBJ2-7	CSANKPAGDPYEQYF	TGCAGTGCCAACAAGCCAGCGGGGGACCCCTACGAGCAGTACTTC
.	.	TRBV7-9	TRBJ2-5	CASSLRAESLYF	TGTGCCAGCAGCTTACGAGCCGAATCCCTGTACTTC
once	.	TRBV20-1	TRBJ1-5	CSANSFNQPQHF	TGCAGTGCTAACTCCTTCAATCAGCCCCAGCATTTT
.	.	TRBV29-1	TRBJ2-3	CSVYPGEGGDTQYF	TGCAGCGTATATCCGGGAGAGGGTGGAGATACGCAGTATTTT
few	.	TRBV30	TRBJ2-7	CAWNVYSYEQYF	TGTGCCTGGAATGTTTACTCCTACGAGCAGTACTTC
.	.	TRBV6-1	TRBJ2-1	CASSSQYSSYNEQFF	TGTGCCAGCAGCTCCCAATACAGCTCCTACAATGAGCAGTTCTTC
few	TRBD2	TRBV28	TRBJ2-1	CASSVPGLAHNEQFF	TGTGCCAGCAGCGTACCGGGACTAGCCCACAATGAGCAGTTCTTC
.	.	TRBV5-6	TRBJ1-4	CASSLQMRRAYNEKLFF	TGTGCCAGCAGCCTCCAAATGCGGAGGGCATATAATGAAAAACTGTTTTTT
many	.	TRBV12-3/TRBV12-4	TRBJ2-2	CASRPRSPGELFF	TGTGCCAGCAGGCCCCGTTCCCCCGGGGAGCTGTTTTTT
few	.	TRBV11-3	TRBJ1-1	CASSLGVGLRSTEAFF	TGTGCCAGCAGCTTAGGGGTGGGGCTGCGGAGCACTGAAGCTTTCTTT
.	.	TRBV18	TRBJ2-2	CASSPGSGSYTGELFF	TGTGCCAGCTCACCTGGGTCCGGTTCCTACACCGGGGAGCTGTTTTTT
few	TRBD2	TRBV11-2	TRBJ2-1	CASSSLAGRAYNEQFF	TGTGCCAGCAGCTCTCTAGCGGGAAGAGCCTACAATGAGCAGTTCTTC
.	TRBD2	TRBV20-1	TRBJ2-1	CSAPKRTSGRFMEQFF	TGCAGTGCTCCTAAACGGACTAGCGGGAGGTTTATGGAGCAGTTCTTC
many	TRBD2	TRBV11-2	TRBJ2-1	CASSLVREEGNEQFF	TGTGCCAGCAGCTTAGTACGGGAGGAAGGTAATGAGCAGTTCTTC
many	.	TRBV2	TRBJ2-7	CASKLAGTYEQYF	TGTGCCAGCAAGCTTGCGGGCACCTACGAGCAGTACTTC
few	TRBD1	TRBV27	TRBJ2-5	CASSPPGQGEETQYF	TGTGCCAGCAGTCCCCCTGGACAGGGAGAAGAGACCCAGTACTTC
few	.	TRBV7-9	TRBJ2-5	CASSLLRTEETQYF	TGTGCCAGCAGCTTACTGCGGACAGAAGAGACCCAGTACTTC
.	TRBD2	TRBV6-5	TRBJ2-3	CASSSYRDYTLVTDTQYF	TGTGCCAGCAGTTCCTACCGGGACTACACTCTAGTCACAGATACGCAGTATTTT